This entry describes one T cell receptor (beta chain). Produced via immunoSEQ multiplex PCR; TCRdb's table is partial and in-frame only. The data contain 25,000 to 30,000 clones, about 94% of them singletons. CDR1 is SGHRS, CDR2 YFSETQ, per germline. CDR3 size: 15 residues. Unmatched junction bases numbered 0, after V lost 1 base and J lost 0 bases. The data are from a study of blood T cell repertoires in COVID-19. The chain employs TRBV5-1 and TRBJ1-5; 8 bases line up with TRBD1. Material: peripheral blood. The receptor was isolated from a human donor with active COVID-19. The donor label of this sample is uncertain. The CDR3 DNA reads TGCGCCAGCAGCTTGACAGGGGGTAGCAATCAGCCCCAGCATTTT. It codes for CASSLTGGSNQPQHF.